One sample yielded the 9 T cell receptor beta chains listed below, sequenced in a study of T cell repertoires in cytomegalovirus infection. TCRdb analysed the reads with MiXCR anew, one entry per CDR3 protein. The sample has fewer than 1,000,000 distinct CDR3 sequences, roughly 31% seen once. Their target antigens are unknown. The sample here was cultured CD8+ T cells from PBMCs, taken from culture after CMV antigen stimulation. The receptors were gathered from a human donor in good health (CMV status not recorded). Some clones in this sample may be carry-over from other donors' samples.

The chain couples TRBV9 to TRBJ2-5; TRBD1 matches 7 bases. The V gene end was trimmed by 4 bases and the J gene end by 3 bases; junction bases not matched to a gene: 9. The germline gives CDR1 SGDLS, CDR2 YYNGEE. CDR3 length equals 15 residues. The CDR3: CASSPRPGQKETQYF. CDR3 DNA: TGTGCCAGCAGCCCCCGACCGGGACAGAAAGAGACCCAGTACTTC.

V is TRBV29-1 and J is TRBJ1-2; a possible D gene is TRBD1 (5 bases). Germline loops: CDR1 SQVTM, CDR2 ANQGSEA. The CDR3 sequence is 12 residues long. Trimming removed 3 bases at V and 3 bases at J, with 8 bases between. The CDR3 sequence: CSVDKGYYGYTF. CDR3 coding DNA: TGCAGCGTTGATAAGGGGTACTATGGCTACACCTTC.

Turning to this clonotype: The junction and the germline gene differ at one end; a read error may be behind it. The V and J genes are TRBV7-3 and TRBJ2-1; TRBD2 is a possible D gene (6 bases). CDR1 SGHTA and CDR2 FQGTGA come from the germline V gene. This CDR3 has 13 amino acids. DNA of the CDR3: TGTGCCGGCAGCCCGTACGGGGGCAATGAGCAGTTCTTC. This encodes CAGSPYGGNEQFF.

This clonotype was observed a handful of times. The chain uses TRBV12-3 or TRBV12-4 and TRBJ2-2; TRBD2 matches at 10 bases. The length of the CDR3 is 16 residues. Germline trimming cut 7 bases from V and 3 bases from J; bases unmatched to any gene: 8. Here the CDR3 reads CASTQRGGLDTGELFF. The CDR3 DNA is TGTGCCAGCACTCAGCGGGGGGGATTGGACACCGGGGAGCTGTTTTTT.

The V call is TRBV23-1, the J call TRBJ1-6, with 10 bases aligning to TRBD1. TRBV23-1 is sorted into the ORF group, with uncertain function. Germline trimming cut 4 bases from V and 9 bases from J; bases unmatched to any gene: 3. CDR3 length equals 14 residues. As DNA, the CDR3 is TGCGCCAGCAGTCCCGACAGGGGGCCTTCACCCCTCCACTTT. Translating gives CASSPDRGPSPLHF.

A few counts support this clonotype. J is TRBJ2-1 and V is TRBV6-6; D may be TRBD2 (5 bases). The V and J ends lost 0 bases and 5 bases respectively, with 14 bases between them. The CDR3 sequence is 16 residues long. Germline V gene sequence: CDR1 MNHNY, CDR2 SVGAGI (reference sequence). The CDR3 nucleotides read TGTGCCAGCAGTTACTCGGTACCCGGGGTAGACAATGAGCAGTTCTTC. Amino acids: CASSYSVPGVDNEQFF.

This clonotype came up a few times. The J gene is TRBJ2-5, the V gene TRBV15, with unresolved D. Trimming left V 0 bases short and J 7 bases short, with 6 bases between. Germline CDR1 is LNHNV and CDR2 is YYDKDF (reference sequence). This CDR3 has 12 residues. The CDR3 protein is CATSRDVGTQYF. The CDR3, as DNA: TGTGCCACCAGCAGAGATGTGGGGACCCAGTACTTC.

The rearrangement links TRBV4-1 to TRBJ1-4; D ambiguous. Between the trimmed V and J ends, which lost 1 base and 5 bases, there was a span of 20 bases. Germline CDR1 MGHRA, CDR2 YSYEKL. This CDR3 is 18 amino acids long. CDR3 bases: TGCGCCAGCAGCCAAGGGGTCGACACCTTTGTCCTAAATGAAAAACTGTTTTTT. This sequence encodes CASSQGVDTFVLNEKLFF.

The chain couples TRBV28 to TRBJ1-6; the D gene is possibly TRBD1 (6 bases). Germline CDR1 is MDHEN and CDR2 is SYDVKM. The V and J ends lost 8 bases and 8 bases respectively, with 16 bases between them. The CDR3 is 14 amino acids. In DNA form, the CDR3 reads TGTGCCAGCCTAGGTAGGGGGTGGTATTCACCCCTCCACTTT. It codes for CASLGRGWYSPLHF.